The T cell receptor (beta chain) described here comes from a study of blood T cell repertoires in COVID-19. Study details: The samples span acute and convalescent COVID-19 from the United States, Italy and Spain. T cells, B-cell-depleted T cells, or PBMCs provided the cDNA or gDNA that served as material.

In the original workflow: Amplification of reference gene primers provided the estimated nucleated cell counts. The repertoire was sequenced with immunoSEQ multiplex PCR; TCRdb's copy has only in-frame clones and lacks some. V and J calls and clone size are copied from that table; D and trimming were computed from the DNA. The sample lists 150,000 to 200,000 clones; approximately 86% were seen once. CDR3 length: 14 amino acids. V gave up 5 bases and J gave up 5 bases; unmatched junction bases: 8. The germline V gene has CDR1 MDHEN and CDR2 SYDVKM. Sequences were obtained from peripheral blood. The chain has TRBV28 and TRBJ2-7; TRBD2 aligns across 8 bases. The origin of this receptor is a man between 65 and 85 years old with active or convalescent COVID-19. In DNA, the CDR3 is TGTGCCAGCAGTCCCGGGACTAGTAGGAACGAGCAGTACTTC. This codes for CASSPGTSRNEQYF.